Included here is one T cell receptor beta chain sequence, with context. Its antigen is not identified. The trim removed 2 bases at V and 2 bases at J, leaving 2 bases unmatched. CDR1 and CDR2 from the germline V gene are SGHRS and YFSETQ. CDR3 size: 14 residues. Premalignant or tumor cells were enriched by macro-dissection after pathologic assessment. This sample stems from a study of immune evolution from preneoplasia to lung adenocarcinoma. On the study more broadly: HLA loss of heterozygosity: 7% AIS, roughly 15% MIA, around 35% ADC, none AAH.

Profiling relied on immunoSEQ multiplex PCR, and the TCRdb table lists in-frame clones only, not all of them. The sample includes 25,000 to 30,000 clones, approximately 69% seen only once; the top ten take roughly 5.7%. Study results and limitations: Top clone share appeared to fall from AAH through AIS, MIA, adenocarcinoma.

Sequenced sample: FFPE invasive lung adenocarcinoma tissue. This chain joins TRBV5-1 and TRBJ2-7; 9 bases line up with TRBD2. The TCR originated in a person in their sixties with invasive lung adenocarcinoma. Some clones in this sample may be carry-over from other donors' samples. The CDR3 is CASSFAGGAYEQYF. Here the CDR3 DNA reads TGCGCCAGCAGCTTCGCGGGAGGGGCCTACGAGCAGTACTTC.